The present entry profiles one T cell receptor (beta chain) with its context. No antigen is known for it. Profiling relied on immunoSEQ multiplex PCR, and the TCRdb table lists in-frame clones only, not all of them. This table has about 98,000 clones, 80% appearing once. The sample originates from a study of Ad26.COV2.S vaccination and SARS-CoV-2 variants. Study-level points and caveats: Individuals receiving vaccine had higher spike-specific TCR breadth than placebo recipients did.

Germline lookup yields CDR1 MNHEY and CDR2 SVGEGT. V trimming: 6 bases; J trimming: 0 bases; junction bases outside the gene matches: 3. CDR3 size: 15 residues. The sequences come from peripheral blood, collected after recovery from COVID-19. The receptor comes from a human donor who had recovered from COVID-19. The chain carries TRBV6-2 or TRBV6-3 and TRBJ2-7; 12 bases agree with TRBD2. As DNA, the CDR3 is TGTGCCAGCAGCAGACTAGCGGGGGCCTCCTACGAGCAGTACTTC. Amino acid sequence: CASSRLAGASYEQYF.